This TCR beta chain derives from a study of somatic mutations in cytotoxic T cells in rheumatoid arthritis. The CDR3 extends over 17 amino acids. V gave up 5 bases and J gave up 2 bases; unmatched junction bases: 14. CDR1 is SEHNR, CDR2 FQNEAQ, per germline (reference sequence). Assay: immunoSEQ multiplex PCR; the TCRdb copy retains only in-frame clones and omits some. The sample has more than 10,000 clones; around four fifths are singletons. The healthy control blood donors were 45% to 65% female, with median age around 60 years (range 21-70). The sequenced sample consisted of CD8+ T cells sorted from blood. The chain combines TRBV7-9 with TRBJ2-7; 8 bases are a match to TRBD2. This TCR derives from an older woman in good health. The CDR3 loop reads CASSPPGAGGPAYEQYF. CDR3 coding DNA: TGTGCCAGCAGCCCGCCCGGTGCGGGAGGACCCGCCTACGAGCAGTACTTC.